One T cell receptor (beta chain) is described in this entry. The antigen is not known. No DNA is given; TCRdb re-called the 5' RACE reads and lists each CDR3 protein once. The sample table includes around 370,000 distinct CDR3 sequences. These data are taken from a study of monozygotic twins with inflammatory bowel disease. Study results and limitations: Repertoires of patients may have been made more variable by differing immunosuppressive treatments. The inverse Simpson measure of TCRbeta diversity was lower in IBD patients than in healthy co-twins.

The clonotype comes from a human donor with ulcerative colitis or Crohn's disease, or a healthy co-twin of an affected twin (not recorded which). Sequencing used blood.

CDR3: CASSSRQGQGHQPQHF. The chain couples TRBV18 to TRBJ1-5; with no DNA, the TCRdb D assignment of TRBD1 cannot be verified. The CDR3 is 16 amino acids. Germline-derived CDR1 and CDR2 are KGHSH and LQKENI.